This record looks at one TCR beta chain sequence and its context. Antigen: not known. In the same sample, other DNA sequences code for this CDR3. Every subset had its genomic DNA shared out evenly among several immunoSEQ plates. The table came from immunoSEQ multiplex PCR; TCRdb's copy has only in-frame clones and leaves some out. Among about 550,000 clones listed, roughly 96% were seen once. Terminally differentiated effector memory CD45RA+ cells were excluded by CCR7 positive selection of CD45RO-negative cells. The CDR3 sequence is 14 residues long. Germline assignment: CDR1 PRHDT and CDR2 FYEKMQ (reference sequence). Unmatched junction bases numbered 4, after V lost 4 bases and J lost 6 bases. The data belong to a study of shared clonotypes between healthy human individuals. Study-level results: Non-shared clonotypes had lower generation probabilities than those shared by all four donors. Naive CD4 clonotypes overlapped across a few donors at roughly 5.1%.

Specimen: naive CD8+ T cells sorted from blood. The V call is TRBV13, the J call TRBJ2-7; 12 bases agree with TRBD2. The clonotype was recovered from a woman aged 30 to 39 in good health. The CDR3 DNA follows: TGTGCCAGCAGCTCCGGGACTAGCGGGTCCGAGCAGTACTTC. Protein sequence: CASSSGTSGSEQYF.